The 5 T cell receptor beta chains below were found in one sample sequenced in a study of blood T cell repertoires in COVID-19. Method: immunoSEQ multiplex PCR; TCRdb's copy keeps in-frame clones and lacks some. In the table there are roughly 400,000 clones, more than 85% of which are singletons. Sequencing was carried out using PBMCs or T cells enriched from blood (not recorded which). These receptors all stem from a woman aged 40 to 55 who had been exposed to COVID-19.

The chain uses TRBV9 and TRBJ1-3; D uncertain. The CDR3 length is 13 residues. CDR1 SGDLS and CDR2 YYNGEE come from the germline V gene. With 1 base removed from V and 1 base from J, the gap between germline ends came to 3 bases. The CDR3 loop reads CASSVYSGNTIYF. CDR3 in DNA: TGTGCCAGCAGCGTATATTCTGGAAACACCATATATTTT.

This chain connects TRBV19 to TRBJ1-5; tentatively, D is TRBD1 (6 bases). Trimming pared 4 bases from V and 0 bases from J, leaving 16 bases between. Germline lookup yields CDR1 LNHDA and CDR2 SQIVND (reference sequence). The CDR3 totals 17 residues. CDR3 in DNA: TGTGCCAGTAGTAGGGATGGACAGTTCTATAGCAATCAGCCCCAGCATTTT. It codes for CASSRDGQFYSNQPQHF.

The chain carries TRBV24-1 and TRBJ2-1; a weak D match, TRBD1 (7 bases). The CDR3 extends over 16 amino acids. The germline V and J ends were trimmed by 9 bases and 5 bases, with 22 bases remaining between them. Germline V CDR1 and CDR2: KGHDR, SFDVKD. CDR3 region: CATGQAGTATDNEQFF. In DNA form, the CDR3 reads TGTGCCACCGGACAGGCCGGGACTGCGACCGACAATGAGCAGTTCTTC.

CDR3 loop: CASGAGLPTPTQYF. The CDR3 DNA sequence: TGTGCCAGCGGGGCGGGACTACCGACCCCAACGCAGTATTTT. The chain uses TRBV18 and TRBJ2-3; 7 bases map to TRBD2. Germline lookup yields CDR1 KGHSH and CDR2 LQKENI. The V segment lost 8 bases and the J segment 9 bases; nucleotides outside the gene matches: 14. The CDR3 is 14 amino acids.

This clone appeared a few times. The chain uses TRBV7-9 and TRBJ2-1; the match to TRBD2 covers 12 bases. CDR3 length: 17 residues. Germline lookup yields CDR1 SEHNR and CDR2 FQNEAQ (reference sequence). The V and J ends lost 6 bases and 4 bases, in that order; junction bases with no gene match: 10. The CDR3, as DNA: TGTGCCAGCAGATCTACCGGGACTAGCGGGCAGTACAATGAGCAGTTCTTC. It translates to CASRSTGTSGQYNEQFF.